One sample yielded the 29 T cell receptor beta chains listed below, sequenced in a study of identical twins. TCRdb itself ran the 5' RACE reads through MiXCR, one entry per CDR3 protein. The sample holds under 250,000 distinct CDR3 sequences, around 6.9% seen once. This sample was also put to use in a study of yellow fever vaccine responses in identical twins.

The sequenced material came from memory (CD45RO+) T cells sorted from blood. The receptors were gathered from a woman between 18 and 30 years old in good health.

This clonotype was observed a few times. V is TRBV11-2 and J is TRBJ2-7; D unresolved. V dropped 6 bases and J dropped 3 bases, with 18 bases sitting between them. This CDR3 has 15 residues. Germline V gives CDR1 SGHAT, CDR2 FQNNGV. In nucleotides, the CDR3 is TGTGCCAGCAGTTTAACCGATGATCCGGACTACGAGCAGTACTTC. Its translation is CASSLTDDPDYEQYF.

This clonotype came up many times. This sequence joins TRBV4-1 and TRBJ2-3; D may be TRBD1 (5 bases). The V gene lost 0 bases and the J gene lost 9 bases, with 10 bases spanning the gap. Germline CDR1 MGHRA, CDR2 YSYEKL. The length of the CDR3 is 13 residues. CDR3 sequence (DNA): TGCGCCAGCAGCCAAGATTCAGGGTGGACGCAGTATTTT. Protein product: CASSQDSGWTQYF.

The sample holds many counts of this clonotype. The chain has TRBV2 and TRBJ2-1, with D possibly TRBD2 on 5 matching bases. The V end lost 3 bases, the J end lost 13 bases, and 13 bases lay between the germline ends. There are 12 residues in the CDR3. Germline CDR1 reads SNHLY; CDR2 reads FYNNEI. Here the CDR3 DNA reads TGTGCCAGCAGTGATCGATTTGGACTCCAGTTCTTC. Translated: CASSDRFGLQFF.

The chain joins TRBV27 to TRBJ2-7; 9 bases match TRBD2. The length of the CDR3 is 18 residues. The junction had 20 bases not matched to a gene; V was cut back by 5 bases and J by 6 bases. CDR1 is MNHEY, CDR2 SMNVEV, per germline (reference sequence). Here the CDR3 DNA reads TGTGCCAGCAGTCCGGCGACTAGCGGAGTTGCGGGAGACCCCGAGCAGTACTTC. It codes for CASSPATSGVAGDPEQYF.

This clonotype was seen repeatedly, ten times or more. Written as DNA, the CDR3 is TGTGCCAGCAGTGACGGGACGGCTAATGAAAAACTGTTTTTT. Its translation is CASSDGTANEKLFF. The chain is built from TRBV16 and TRBJ1-4; the D gene is possibly TRBD1 (5 bases). This CDR3 contains 14 residues. Trimming pared 6 bases from V and 3 bases from J, leaving 11 bases between. The germline CDR1 and CDR2 sequences are KGHSY and FQNENV.

This rearrangement joins TRBV7-2 to TRBJ2-7; 7 positions match TRBD1. The length of the CDR3 is 15 residues. CDR1 SGHTA and CDR2 FQGNSA come from the germline V gene. The ends lost 1 base at V and 3 bases at J; junction bases unmatched: 6. CDR3: CASSLGRTGDYEQYF. CDR3 DNA: TGTGCCAGCAGCTTAGGCCGAACAGGGGACTACGAGCAGTACTTC.

This clonotype was recorded at least ten times. The gene calls are TRBV15 and TRBJ2-2, with D possibly matching TRBD1 (6 bases). Germline-derived CDR1 and CDR2 are LNHNV and YYDKDF (reference sequence). Trimming removed 4 bases from V and 0 bases from J, with 15 bases in between. The CDR3 loop spans 17 amino acids. The CDR3 DNA follows: TGTGCCACCAGCACTAATCAGGACAGAACGAACACCGGGGAGCTGTTTTTT. It codes for CATSTNQDRTNTGELFF.

The chain combines TRBV7-2 with TRBJ1-2; TRBD1 is a possible D gene (6 bases). Looked up from germline, CDR1 is SGHTA and CDR2 is FQGNSA. Trimming pared 3 bases from V and 5 bases from J, leaving 16 bases between. This CDR3 spans 15 amino acids. Here the CDR3 reads CASSFAAGANYGYTF. The CDR3 nucleotides read TGTGCCAGCAGCTTCGCGGCAGGGGCCAATTATGGCTACACCTTC.

This chain connects TRBV18 to TRBJ2-1; possible D gene TRBD1, 6 bases. CDR1 KGHSH and CDR2 LQKENI come from the germline V gene. Trimming shortened V by 6 bases and J by 4 bases, and 16 bases separated the two germline ends. The CDR3 loop spans 15 amino acids. The CDR3 loop reads CASSLRGSTYNEQFF. The CDR3 nucleotides are TGTGCCAGCTCTCTAAGGGGGAGTACTTACAATGAGCAGTTCTTC.

This chain joins TRBV20-1 and TRBJ2-3; 10 nucleotides line up with TRBD2. The CDR3 is 16 amino acids. Per the germline V gene, CDR1 is DFQATT and CDR2 is SNEGSKA (reference sequence). Trimming at V came to 6 bases and at J to 2 bases, leaving 11 bases not matched to a gene. CDR3 in DNA: TGCAGTGCCTTCGACACGCTAGCGGGAGTCACAGATACGCAGTATTTT. It translates to CSAFDTLAGVTDTQYF.

The chain couples TRBV20-1 to TRBJ2-7; 7 positions match TRBD2. Germline V gives CDR1 DFQATT, CDR2 SNEGSKA (reference sequence). This CDR3 contains 15 residues. Trimming removed 5 bases from V and 3 bases from J; junction bases left unmatched: 13. The CDR3 protein is CSAQGTGGRVYEQYF. The CDR3 nucleotides are TGCAGTGCTCAGGGAACGGGGGGTCGGGTCTACGAGCAGTACTTC.

V and J are TRBV20-1 and TRBJ2-5; D remains unclear. CDR3 length equals 14 residues. The V gene lost 1 base and the J gene lost 4 bases, with 13 bases spanning the gap. Germline V gene data show CDR1 as DFQATT and CDR2 as SNEGSKA (reference sequence). CDR3 coding DNA: TGCAGTGCTAGAGGTACCTGGGGTGGAGAGACCCAGTACTTC. Its translation is CSARGTWGGETQYF.

This clonotype was seen a few times. V and J are TRBV14 and TRBJ2-3; 9 bases match TRBD2. J gave up 0 bases and V 4 bases, and 5 bases lay outside the gene matches. The CDR3 covers 16 residues. Germline lookup yields CDR1 SGHDN and CDR2 FVKESK. CDR3 in amino acids: CASSRVAGASTDTQYF. CDR3 DNA: TGTGCCAGCAGCCGGGTAGCGGGGGCCAGCACAGATACGCAGTATTTT.

V is TRBV4-1 and J is TRBJ2-7, with D hard to call. This CDR3 spans 15 amino acids. Germline V CDR1 and CDR2: MGHRA, YSYEKL. The V end lost 0 bases, the J end lost 0 bases, and 9 bases lay between the germline ends. CDR3 residues: CASSQDAIPSYEQYF. CDR3 sequence (DNA): TGCGCCAGCAGCCAAGATGCTATACCCTCCTACGAGCAGTACTTC.

DNA of the CDR3: TGTGCCAGCAGCCAAGATCGACAGTCCTATGGCGAGCAGTACTTC. The encoded protein is CASSQDRQSYGEQYF. The gene calls are TRBV3-1 and TRBJ2-7; a possible D gene is TRBD1 (5 bases). The V end lost 0 bases, the J end lost 6 bases, and 15 bases lay between the germline ends. This CDR3 has 15 amino acids. Looked up from germline, CDR1 is LGHDT and CDR2 is YNNKEL (reference sequence).

Concerning this clonotype itself: This clone may be a read error of a much larger clone one base away. The chain employs TRBV12-3 or TRBV12-4 and TRBJ1-2, with a weak D call TRBD1 (5 bases). Trimming cost V 3 bases and J 7 bases, with 15 bases left between them. The CDR3 totals 14 residues. The CDR3 protein is CASSFVKGHRGYTF. Written as DNA, the CDR3 is TGTGCCAGCAGTTTCGTGAAGGGGCATCGTGGCTACACCTTC.

This clonotype showed up many times. The CDR3 DNA sequence: TGCGCCAGCAGCTTAGGTTGGGGGGAGGCCAATGAGCAGTTCTTC. This translates into CASSLGWGEANEQFF. The rearrangement links TRBV5-1 to TRBJ2-1, with D possibly matching TRBD2 (6 bases). Germline CDR1 is SGHRS and CDR2 is YFSETQ. CDR3 length: 15 residues. The V and J ends lost 2 bases and 6 bases respectively, with 15 bases between them.

The V gene is TRBV5-1, the J gene TRBJ1-6; the match to TRBD1 covers 7 bases. V lost 4 bases to trimming and J lost 6 bases; unmatched junction nucleotides: 7. Per the germline V gene, CDR1 is SGHRS and CDR2 is YFSETQ. The CDR3 contains 15 residues. CDR3 sequence: CASSPKTGFNSPLHF. DNA for the CDR3: TGCGCCAGCAGCCCCAAGACAGGGTTTAATTCACCCCTCCACTTT.

This clonotype was seen a handful of times. This CDR3 is missing its conserved last phenylalanine or tryptophan, likely due to a read error. The DNA is omitted, as the CDR3 cannot be located on it reliably, and the CDR3 follows TCRdb's listing. This chain links TRBV6-5 with TRBJ2-7; the D segment call TRBD1 is taken from the table without a DNA check. Germline CDR1 and CDR2: MNHEY and SVGAGI. Termini included, the CDR3 measures 9 amino acids. The chain's CDR3 is CASPGQGSI.

The chain carries TRBV5-4 and TRBJ2-1; D not certain. Germline loops: CDR1 SGHNT, CDR2 YYREEE (reference sequence). The ends were cut back, 10 bases at V and 5 bases at J, with 22 bases in the middle. The CDR3 extends over 15 amino acids. The CDR3 region is CAATFGLNLNNEQFF. The DNA of the CDR3 is TGTGCCGCTACCTTTGGGCTAAATCTTAACAATGAGCAGTTCTTC.

The gene calls are TRBV7-2 and TRBJ2-1; D unresolved. Germline V CDR1 and CDR2: SGHTA, FQGNSA. The CDR3 runs 14 residues. V was shortened by 5 bases and J by 5 bases, with 13 bases between the two germline ends. The CDR3 spells CASSTSPANNEQFF. CDR3 coding DNA: TGTGCCAGCAGCACCTCCCCGGCCAACAATGAGCAGTTCTTC.

This clonotype showed up just a few times. V is TRBV5-1 and J is TRBJ2-5; D gene unclear. Trimming pared 0 bases from V and 4 bases from J, leaving 13 bases between. Germline values: CDR1 SGHRS, CDR2 YFSETQ. The CDR3 is made up of 15 amino acids. CDR3 protein: CASSLAGAVGETQYF. The CDR3 bases are TGCGCCAGCAGCTTGGCGGGCGCCGTAGGAGAGACCCAGTACTTC.

This clonotype turned up a few times. The V gene is TRBV10-1, the J gene TRBJ2-3, with 7 bases identical to TRBD2. The V gene's germline CDR1 is WNHNN and CDR2 SYGVQD (reference sequence). The V segment lost 6 bases and the J segment 1 base; nucleotides outside the gene matches: 1. The CDR3 is 13 amino acids. CDR3: CASRAGGTDTQYF. As DNA, the CDR3 is TGCGCCAGCAGGGCGGGAGGCACAGATACGCAGTATTTT.

This clonotype was picked up many times. The V call is TRBV20-1, the J call TRBJ2-1, with TRBD2 matching over 12 bases. CDR1 is DFQATT and CDR2 is SNEGSKA in the germline V gene (reference sequence). J was trimmed by 6 bases and V by 0 bases; bases with no gene match: 3. This CDR3 spans 15 amino acids. In DNA, the CDR3 is TGCAGTGCTAGAGATCCTAGCGGGAGGGCCAATGAGCAGTTCTTC. As protein: CSARDPSGRANEQFF.

The sample holds many counts of this clonotype. The J gene is TRBJ2-5, the V gene TRBV12-3 or TRBV12-4; no firm D call. CDR3 size: 11 residues. V lost 6 bases, J lost 7 bases, and 9 bases lay in between. The CDR3 loop reads CASSLDLTQYF. The CDR3 nucleotides are TGTGCCAGCAGCCTGGACCTGACCCAGTACTTC.

This clonotype was seen many times. The rearrangement uses TRBV10-3 and TRBJ2-1, with a possible D match to TRBD2 (5 bases). This CDR3 is 14 amino acids long. The germline CDR1 and CDR2 sequences are ENHRY and SYGVKD. V lost 6 bases, J lost 6 bases, and 15 bases lay in between. CDR3 sequence (DNA): TGTGCCATCAGGGGAGCTAATACCTTCAATGAGCAGTTCTTC. Translation gives CAIRGANTFNEQFF.

This clonotype was picked up many times. This chain uses TRBV5-1 with TRBJ2-1; 9 bases fit TRBD1. CDR1 SGHRS and CDR2 YFSETQ come from the germline V gene. Trimming at V came to 3 bases and at J to 7 bases, leaving 14 bases not matched to a gene. The CDR3 is 17 amino acids. Here the CDR3 reads CASSSPGGTGRTNEQFF. DNA of the CDR3: TGCGCCAGCAGCTCCCCCGGGGGGACAGGGAGGACAAATGAGCAGTTCTTC.

Turning to this clonotype: At one end, the junction sequence differs from germline, possibly due to a read error. The rearrangement links TRBV20-1 to TRBJ1-1; D gene unclear. The CDR3 consists of 14 residues. From germline, CDR1 is DFQATT and CDR2 SNEGSKA (reference sequence). CDR3 nucleotide sequence: TGCAGTGCCAGAGAATCGATCAAGCACACTGAAGCTTTCTTT. Its translation: CSARESIKHTEAFF.

This clonotype was seen only a few times. The chain is built from TRBV7-2 and TRBJ1-1, with TRBD1 as a possible D gene (6 bases). Between the trimmed V and J ends, which lost 6 bases and 4 bases, there was a span of 12 bases. The CDR3 has 13 amino acids. Germline values: CDR1 SGHTA, CDR2 FQGNSA. The CDR3 sequence is CASRSRGGTEAFF. In nucleotides, the CDR3 is TGTGCCAGCAGGTCCAGGGGCGGCACTGAAGCTTTCTTT.